This TCR beta chain was sequenced during a study of CD8+CD57+ T cells in acquired aplastic anemia. As for the study in general: Sorted CD4+ and CD8+ cells gave a mean 3.2 ug DNA, range roughly 0.18 to 30 ug. Healthy donors averaged around 10 million reads for CD4+ cells. Overall study findings and caveats: A set of around 30 CD8+ CDR3 sequences was shared between patients and controls, and these sequences appeared highly expressed in patients.

CDR3 and TCR beta VDJ profiling relied on genomic DNA as the template. TCRdb redid the calling of the reads with MiXCR, one entry per CDR3 protein. This sample has over 200,000 distinct CDR3 sequences, with over 55% found just once. The CDR3 is 16 residues long. The germline CDR1 and CDR2 sequences are SGHTS and YDEGEE. Trimming stripped 0 bases from V and 4 bases from J, with 16 bases between. This clonotype was detected ten times or more. The antigen is undetermined. V gene TRBV5-8 combines with J gene TRBJ1-1; possibly TRBD1 for D (6 bases). The clonotype comes from a human donor in good health. Material for sequencing was sorted CD4+, CD8+, or CD8+CD57+ T cells (not recorded which) from PBMCs. This chain's CDR3 is CASSLGPGEESTEAFF. CDR3 bases: TGTGCCAGCAGCTTGGGACCAGGGGAGGAGAGCACTGAAGCTTTCTTT.